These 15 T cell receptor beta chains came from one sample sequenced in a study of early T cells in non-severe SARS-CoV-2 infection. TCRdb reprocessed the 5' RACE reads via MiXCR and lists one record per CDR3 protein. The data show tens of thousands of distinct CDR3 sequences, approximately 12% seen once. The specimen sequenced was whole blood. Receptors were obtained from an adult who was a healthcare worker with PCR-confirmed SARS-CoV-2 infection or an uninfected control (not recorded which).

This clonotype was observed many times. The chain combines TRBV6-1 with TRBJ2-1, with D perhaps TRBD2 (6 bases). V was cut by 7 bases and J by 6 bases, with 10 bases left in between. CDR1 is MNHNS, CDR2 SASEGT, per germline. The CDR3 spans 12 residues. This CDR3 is CASIGGVNEQFF. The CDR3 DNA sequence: TGTGCCAGCATTGGAGGGGTCAATGAGCAGTTCTTC.

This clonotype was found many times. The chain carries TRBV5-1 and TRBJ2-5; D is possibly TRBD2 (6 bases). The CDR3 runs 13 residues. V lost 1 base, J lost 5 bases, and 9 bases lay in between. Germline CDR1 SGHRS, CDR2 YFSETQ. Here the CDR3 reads CASSLSGVETQYF. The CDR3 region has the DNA TGCGCCAGCAGCTTGTCGGGAGTCGAGACCCAGTACTTC.

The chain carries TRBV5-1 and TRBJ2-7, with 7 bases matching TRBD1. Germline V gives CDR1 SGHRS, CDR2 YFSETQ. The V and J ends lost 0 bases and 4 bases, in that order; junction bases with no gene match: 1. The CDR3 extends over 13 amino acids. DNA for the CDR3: TGCGCCAGCAGCTTGGAGACAGGGTACGAGCAGTACTTC. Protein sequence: CASSLETGYEQYF.

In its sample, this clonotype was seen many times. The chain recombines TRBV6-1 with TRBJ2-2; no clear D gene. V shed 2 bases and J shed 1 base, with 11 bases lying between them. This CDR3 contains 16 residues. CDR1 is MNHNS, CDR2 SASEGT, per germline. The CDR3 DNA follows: TGTGCCAGCAGTGAACCTTCGGTCCGGAACACCGGGGAGCTGTTTTTT. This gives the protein CASSEPSVRNTGELFF.

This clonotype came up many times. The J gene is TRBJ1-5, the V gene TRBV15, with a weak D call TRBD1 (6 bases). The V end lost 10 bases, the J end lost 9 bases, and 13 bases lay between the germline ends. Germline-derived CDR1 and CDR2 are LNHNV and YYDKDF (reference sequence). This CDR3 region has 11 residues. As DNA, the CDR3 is TGTGCCAACTTCAGGGGAAGGCCCCAGCATTTT. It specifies CANFRGRPQHF.

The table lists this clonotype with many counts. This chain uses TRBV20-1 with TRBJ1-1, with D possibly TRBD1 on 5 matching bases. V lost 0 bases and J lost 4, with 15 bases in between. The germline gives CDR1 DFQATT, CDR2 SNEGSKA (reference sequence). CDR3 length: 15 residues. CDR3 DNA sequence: TGCAGTGCTAGAGAAAATCTTCTGGGGGGCACTGAAGCTTTCTTT. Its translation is CSARENLLGGTEAFF.

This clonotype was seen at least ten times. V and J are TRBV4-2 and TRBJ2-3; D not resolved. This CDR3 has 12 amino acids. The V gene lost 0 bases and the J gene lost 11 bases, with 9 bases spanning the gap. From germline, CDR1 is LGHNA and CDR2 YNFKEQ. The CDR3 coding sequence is TGTGCCAGCAGCCAAGATGGGATAGGGCAGTATTTT. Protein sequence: CASSQDGIGQYF.

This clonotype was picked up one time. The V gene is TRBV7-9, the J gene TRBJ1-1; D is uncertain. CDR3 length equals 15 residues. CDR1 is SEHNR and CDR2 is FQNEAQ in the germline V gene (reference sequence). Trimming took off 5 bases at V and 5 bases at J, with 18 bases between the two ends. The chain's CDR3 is CASSERRQRSTEAFF. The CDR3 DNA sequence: TGTGCCAGCAGCGAAAGGCGGCAGAGGAGTACTGAAGCTTTCTTT.

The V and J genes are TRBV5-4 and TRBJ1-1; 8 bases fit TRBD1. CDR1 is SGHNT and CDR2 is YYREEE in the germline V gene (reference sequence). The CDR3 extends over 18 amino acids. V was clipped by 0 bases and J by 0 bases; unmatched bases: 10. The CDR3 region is CASSLGARQGAMNTEAFF. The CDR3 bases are TGTGCCAGCAGCTTGGGAGCCCGGCAGGGGGCTATGAACACTGAAGCTTTCTTT.

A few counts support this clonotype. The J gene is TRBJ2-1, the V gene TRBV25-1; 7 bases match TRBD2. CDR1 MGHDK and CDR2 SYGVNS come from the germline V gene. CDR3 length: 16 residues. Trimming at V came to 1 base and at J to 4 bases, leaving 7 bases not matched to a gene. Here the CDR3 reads CASSEFSGTQYNEQFF. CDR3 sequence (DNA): TGTGCCAGCAGTGAATTCAGCGGGACGCAGTACAATGAGCAGTTCTTC.

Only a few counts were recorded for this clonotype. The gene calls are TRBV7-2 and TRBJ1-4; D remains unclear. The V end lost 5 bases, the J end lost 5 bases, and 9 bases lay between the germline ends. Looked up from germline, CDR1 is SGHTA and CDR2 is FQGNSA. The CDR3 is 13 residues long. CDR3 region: CASSGGPNEKLFF. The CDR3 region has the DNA TGTGCCAGCAGCGGTGGCCCCAATGAAAAACTGTTTTTT.

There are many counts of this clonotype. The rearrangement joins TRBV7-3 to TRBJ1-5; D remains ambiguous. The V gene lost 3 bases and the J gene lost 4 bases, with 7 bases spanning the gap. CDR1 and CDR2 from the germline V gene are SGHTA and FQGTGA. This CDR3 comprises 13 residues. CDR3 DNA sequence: TGTGCCAGCAGCTTGGGCTTTAATCAGCCCCAGCATTTT. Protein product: CASSLGFNQPQHF.

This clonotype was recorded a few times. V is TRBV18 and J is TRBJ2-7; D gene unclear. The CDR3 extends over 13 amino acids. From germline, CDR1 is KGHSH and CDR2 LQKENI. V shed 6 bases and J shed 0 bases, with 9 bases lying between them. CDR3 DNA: TGTGCCAGCTCCTCGACCAACTCCTACGAGCAGTACTTC. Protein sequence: CASSSTNSYEQYF.

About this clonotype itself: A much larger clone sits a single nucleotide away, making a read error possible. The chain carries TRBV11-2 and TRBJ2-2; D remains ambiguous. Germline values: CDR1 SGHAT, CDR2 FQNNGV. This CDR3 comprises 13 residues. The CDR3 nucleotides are TGTGCCAGCAGCCGGTCGAACATCGGGGAGCTGTTTTTT. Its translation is CASSRSNIGELFF.

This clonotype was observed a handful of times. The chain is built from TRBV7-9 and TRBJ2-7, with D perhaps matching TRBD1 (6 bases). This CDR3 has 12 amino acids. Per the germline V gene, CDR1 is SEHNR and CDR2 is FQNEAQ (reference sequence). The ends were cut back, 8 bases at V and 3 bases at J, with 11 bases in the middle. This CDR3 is CASGQKYYEQYF. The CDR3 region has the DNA TGTGCCAGCGGACAGAAATACTACGAGCAGTACTTC.